This T cell receptor (delta chain) stems from a study of Vδ1+ human thymocytes (dated by TCRdb to 2016 to 2019). Broadly, across the study: The study characterised mRNA-level TRG and TRD CDR3 repertoires of highly purified Vdelta1+ thymocytes from young children as a data resource. Earlier work had validated the multiplex-based CDR3 amplicon strategy against 5'RACE-based methods for generating CDR3 amplicons.

Thymic samples were depleted of alphabeta T cells, then CD3+ TCRVdelta1+ TCRVdelta2- thymocytes were FACS-sorted. The purity of the sorted Vdelta1+ thymocytes was between 98% and 99.6%. The thymic specimens were obtained from roughly eight paediatric patients, aged roughly 5 days to 17 months, who were having corrective cardiac surgery. Thymic tissue was dispersed, and mononuclear cells were isolated on a Histopaque-1077 density gradient. The staining antibodies were anti-TCRVdelta1 clone TS8.2, anti-TCRVdelta2 clone B6, anti-CD3 clone HIT3a and anti-TCRalphabeta clone IP26. In this sample, this clone turned up a few times. It has no known antigen specificity. The sample holds no much larger clone one base away, and base qualities are not on file. RNA was extracted with the RNeasy mini kit and reverse transcribed using Superscript III. Multiplex PCR was used to generate CDR3 amplicons, with pooled V-gene forward primers and a constant-region reverse primer carrying Illumina adaptor overhangs. After gel purification, the amplicons were indexed with Nextera index primers during approximately 8 additional PCR cycles and then purified using AMPure XP beads. The libraries were sequenced on an Illumina MiSeq using paired-end 250 bp reads, dual indexing and an approximately 20% PhiX spike-in. Per the original workflow: FastQC was used to check read quality, and ea-utils fastq-join was used to merge TRG read pairs. IMGT/HighV-QUEST was used to annotate the sequences, only productive sequences with an unambiguous V-gene assignment were kept, and clonotypes were defined as sequences sharing an identical CDR3 sequence. VDJtools 1.1.1, tcR 2.2.3, Treemap and vegan Shannon diversity in R 3.4.4 were used for downstream analysis. Identical DNA sequences were merged into single rows after TCRdb reprocessed the public reads with CATT. The V and J calls and clone size are TCRdb's, not the authors'. For this sample there are around 20,000 delta-chain clones; around 7.9% appear just once. The top ten hold about 0.9% of the sample.

Taken from cysteine to phenylalanine, the CDR3 has 20 residues. The kept DNA is CDR3 alone, 60 bases in frame from the first base. The germline V end is reduced by 0 bases and the J end by 1 base; junction bases left unmatched: 17. CDR1 is given as TSWWSYY and CDR2 as QGS, both from the germline V gene. Paper-wide results and their limitations: The thymic TRG and TRD repertoires appeared highly polyclonal, with Gaussian CDR3 length distributions, in contrast to the oligoclonal repertoires of peripheral blood. Because no clustering by age or sex was seen, donors were not stratified by age or sex in the analyses. The use of highly purified populations and single-cell validation was advised by the authors, since misinterpretation of bulk repertoire data could be caused by unexpected Vdelta2 sequences. Many TRG clonotypes were found to be shared between donors (up to about 6.9x10^3), whereas TRD repertoires were found to be essentially private (max about 120 shared). Despite high sort purity, approximately 19% of thymic TRD sequences were Vdelta2 (and few Vdelta3), unlike peripheral blood Vdelta1+ controls.

Sequencing input: Vdelta1+ gamma-delta thymocytes from the thymus. Interpreted using the paper, the cell subset or site label stands for: FACS-sorted CD3+ TCRalphabeta- TCRVdelta1+ TCRVdelta2- thymocytes. The rearranged chain carries TRDV1 and TRDJ1; 7 bases in between match TRDD2. The sequence derives from a child under two years old who had congenital heart surgery. The CDR3 amino acid sequence is: CALGELDRLPRLSSTDKLIF. The DNA reads as follows: TGTGCTCTTGGGGAACTCGATAGGCTTCCTAGATTGTCTTCCACCGATAAACTCATCTTT.